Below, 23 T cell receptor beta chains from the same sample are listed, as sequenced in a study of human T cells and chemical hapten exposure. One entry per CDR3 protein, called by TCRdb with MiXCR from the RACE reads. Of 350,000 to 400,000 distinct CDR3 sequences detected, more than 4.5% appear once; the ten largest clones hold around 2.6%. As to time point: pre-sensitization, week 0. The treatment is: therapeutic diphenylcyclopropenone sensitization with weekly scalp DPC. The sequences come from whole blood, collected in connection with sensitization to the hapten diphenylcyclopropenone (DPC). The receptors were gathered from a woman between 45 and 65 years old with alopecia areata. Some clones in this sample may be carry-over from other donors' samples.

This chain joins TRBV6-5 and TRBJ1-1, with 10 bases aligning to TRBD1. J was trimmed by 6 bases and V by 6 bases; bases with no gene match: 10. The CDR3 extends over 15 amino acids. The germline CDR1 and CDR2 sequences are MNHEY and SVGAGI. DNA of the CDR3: TGTGCCAGCAGGACTGACAGGGGGCAAAAATCTGAAGCTTTCTTT. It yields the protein CASRTDRGQKSEAFF.

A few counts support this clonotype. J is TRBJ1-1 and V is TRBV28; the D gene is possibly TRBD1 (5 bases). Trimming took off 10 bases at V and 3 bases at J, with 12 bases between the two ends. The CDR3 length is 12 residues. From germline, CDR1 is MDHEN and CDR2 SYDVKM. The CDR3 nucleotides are TGTGCCACCGCCCAGGGAGACACTGAAGCTTTCTTT. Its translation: CATAQGDTEAFF.

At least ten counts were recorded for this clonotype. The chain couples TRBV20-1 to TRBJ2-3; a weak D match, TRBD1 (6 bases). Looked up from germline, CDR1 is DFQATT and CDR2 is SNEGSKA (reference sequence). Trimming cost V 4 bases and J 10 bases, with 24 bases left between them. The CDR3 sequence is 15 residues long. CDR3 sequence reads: CSATSPVSSRGSQYF. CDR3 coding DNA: TGCAGTGCTACTTCCCCGGTTAGCTCCAGGGGTTCGCAGTATTTT.

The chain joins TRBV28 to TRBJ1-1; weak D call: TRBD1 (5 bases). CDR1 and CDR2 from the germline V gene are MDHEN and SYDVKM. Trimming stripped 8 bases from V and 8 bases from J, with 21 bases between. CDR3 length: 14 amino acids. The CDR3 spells CASRRLPGAIEAFF. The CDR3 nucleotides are TGTGCCAGCCGGCGCCTCCCCGGGGCAATCGAAGCTTTCTTT.

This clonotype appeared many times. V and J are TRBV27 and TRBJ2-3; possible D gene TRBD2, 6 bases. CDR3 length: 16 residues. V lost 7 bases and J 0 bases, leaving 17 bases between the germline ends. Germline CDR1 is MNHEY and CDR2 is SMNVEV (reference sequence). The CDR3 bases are TGTGCCAGCACCTCCAGCTCTAGCGCCAGCACAGATACGCAGTATTTT. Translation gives CASTSSSSASTDTQYF.

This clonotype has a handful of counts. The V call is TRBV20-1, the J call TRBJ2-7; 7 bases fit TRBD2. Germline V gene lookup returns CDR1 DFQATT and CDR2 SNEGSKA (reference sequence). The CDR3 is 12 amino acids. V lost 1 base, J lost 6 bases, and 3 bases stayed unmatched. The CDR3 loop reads CSARAPGGEQYF. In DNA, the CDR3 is TGCAGTGCTAGAGCACCGGGGGGCGAGCAGTACTTC.

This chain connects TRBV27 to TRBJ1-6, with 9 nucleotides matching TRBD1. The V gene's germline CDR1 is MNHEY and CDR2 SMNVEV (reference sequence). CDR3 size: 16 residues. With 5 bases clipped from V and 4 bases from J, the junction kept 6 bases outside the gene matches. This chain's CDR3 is CASSPLDRGYNSPLHF. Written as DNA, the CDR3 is TGTGCCAGCAGTCCGCTTGACAGGGGGTATAATTCACCCCTCCACTTT.

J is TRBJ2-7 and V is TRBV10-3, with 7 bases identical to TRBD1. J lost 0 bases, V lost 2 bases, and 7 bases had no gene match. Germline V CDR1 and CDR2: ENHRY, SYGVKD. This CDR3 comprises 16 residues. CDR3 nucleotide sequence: TGTGCCATCAGTGAGAATAACCGGGACAGCTCCTACGAGCAGTACTTC. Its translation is CAISENNRDSSYEQYF.

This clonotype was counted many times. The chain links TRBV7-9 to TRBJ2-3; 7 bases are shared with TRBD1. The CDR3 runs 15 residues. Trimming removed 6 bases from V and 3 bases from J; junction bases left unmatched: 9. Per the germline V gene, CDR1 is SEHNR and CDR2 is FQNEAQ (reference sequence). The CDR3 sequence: CASSSTGARTDTQYF. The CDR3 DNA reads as TGTGCCAGCAGTTCTACAGGGGCTAGGACAGATACGCAGTATTTT.

The DNA for the CDR3 is TGTGCCAGCAGCTCCGCCCCGAAGATAGGGGCGAATGAGCAGTTCTTC. It codes for CASSSAPKIGANEQFF. This chain joins TRBV7-8 and TRBJ2-1; a possible D gene is TRBD1 (5 bases). The germline V gene has CDR1 SGHVS and CDR2 FQNEAQ. Deletions cut 4 bases from V and 7 bases from J, with 20 bases between. This CDR3 contains 16 residues.

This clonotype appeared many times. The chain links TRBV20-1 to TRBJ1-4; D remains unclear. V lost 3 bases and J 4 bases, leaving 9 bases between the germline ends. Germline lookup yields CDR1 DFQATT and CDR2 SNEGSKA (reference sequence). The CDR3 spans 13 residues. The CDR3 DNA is TGCAGTGCTAGCGCACAGAGTAATGAAAAACTGTTTTTT. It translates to CSASAQSNEKLFF.

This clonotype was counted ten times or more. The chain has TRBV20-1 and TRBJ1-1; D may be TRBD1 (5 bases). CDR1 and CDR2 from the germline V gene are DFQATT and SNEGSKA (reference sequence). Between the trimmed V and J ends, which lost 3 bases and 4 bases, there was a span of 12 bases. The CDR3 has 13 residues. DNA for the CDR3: TGCAGTGCTAGGCCAGGGCTCGGCACTGAAGCTTTCTTT. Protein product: CSARPGLGTEAFF.

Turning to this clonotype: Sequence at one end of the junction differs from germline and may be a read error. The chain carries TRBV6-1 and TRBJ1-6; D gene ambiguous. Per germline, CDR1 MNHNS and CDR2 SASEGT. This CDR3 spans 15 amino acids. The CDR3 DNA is TGTGCCCGCAGTGAACGAGGCTCCTATAATTCACCCCTCCACTTT. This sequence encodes CARSERGSYNSPLHF.

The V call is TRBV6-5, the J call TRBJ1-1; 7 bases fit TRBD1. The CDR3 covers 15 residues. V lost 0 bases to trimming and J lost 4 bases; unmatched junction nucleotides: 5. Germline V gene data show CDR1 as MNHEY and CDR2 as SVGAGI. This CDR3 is CASSYSQGVGTEAFF. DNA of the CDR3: TGTGCCAGCAGTTACTCCCAGGGGGTTGGCACTGAAGCTTTCTTT.

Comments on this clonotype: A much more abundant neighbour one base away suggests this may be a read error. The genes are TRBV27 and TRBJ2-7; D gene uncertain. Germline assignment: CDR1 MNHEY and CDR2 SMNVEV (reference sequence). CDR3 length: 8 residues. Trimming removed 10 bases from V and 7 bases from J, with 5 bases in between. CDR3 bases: TGTGCCAAGTCGGAGCAGTACTTC. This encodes CAKSEQYF.

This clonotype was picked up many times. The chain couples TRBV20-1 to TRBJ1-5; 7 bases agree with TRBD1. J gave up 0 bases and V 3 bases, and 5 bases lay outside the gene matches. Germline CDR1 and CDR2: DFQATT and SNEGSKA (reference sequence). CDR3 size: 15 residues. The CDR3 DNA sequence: TGCAGTGCTAGGGTAGGACAGGTTAGCAATCAGCCCCAGCATTTT. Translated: CSARVGQVSNQPQHF.

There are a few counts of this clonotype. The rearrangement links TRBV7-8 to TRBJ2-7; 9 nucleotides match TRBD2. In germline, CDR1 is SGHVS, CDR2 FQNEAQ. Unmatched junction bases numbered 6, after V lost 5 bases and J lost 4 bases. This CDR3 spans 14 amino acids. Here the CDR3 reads CASSRPGLAYEQYF. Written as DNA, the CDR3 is TGTGCCAGCAGCCGGCCGGGACTAGCTTACGAGCAGTACTTC. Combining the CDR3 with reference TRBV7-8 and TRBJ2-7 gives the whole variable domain GAGVSQSPRYKVAKRGQDVALRCDPISGHVSLFWYQQALGQGPEFLTYFQNEAQLDKSGLPSDRFFAERPEGSVSTLKIQRTQQEDSAVYLCASSRPGLAYEQYFGPGTRLTVT.

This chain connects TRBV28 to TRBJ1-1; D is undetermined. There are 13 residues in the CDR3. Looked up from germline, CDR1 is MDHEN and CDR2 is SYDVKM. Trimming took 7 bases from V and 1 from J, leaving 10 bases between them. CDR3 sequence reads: CASKFPENTEAFF. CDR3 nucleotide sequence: TGTGCCAGCAAGTTTCCGGAGAACACTGAAGCTTTCTTT.

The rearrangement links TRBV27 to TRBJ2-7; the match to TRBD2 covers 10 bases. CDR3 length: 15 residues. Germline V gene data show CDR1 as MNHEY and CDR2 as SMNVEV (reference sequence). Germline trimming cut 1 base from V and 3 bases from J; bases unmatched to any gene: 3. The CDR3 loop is CASSLYSGGSYEQYF. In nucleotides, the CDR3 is TGTGCCAGCAGTTTATATAGCGGGGGGAGCTACGAGCAGTACTTC.

CDR3 in DNA: TGCAGCGTTGGAGGATTCGCGAACACCGGGGAGCTGTTTTTT. As protein: CSVGGFANTGELFF. The rearrangement joins TRBV29-1 to TRBJ2-2; D is ambiguous. V shed 4 bases and J shed 0 bases, with 9 bases lying between them. The V gene's germline CDR1 is SQVTM and CDR2 ANQGSEA. CDR3 length equals 14 residues.

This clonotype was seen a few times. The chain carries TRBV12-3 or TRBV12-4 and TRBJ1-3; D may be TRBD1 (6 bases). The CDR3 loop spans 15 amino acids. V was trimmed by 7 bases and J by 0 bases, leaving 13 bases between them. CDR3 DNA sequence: TGTGCCAGCACCGTGGACAGTAGCTCTGGAAACACCATATATTTT. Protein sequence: CASTVDSSSGNTIYF.

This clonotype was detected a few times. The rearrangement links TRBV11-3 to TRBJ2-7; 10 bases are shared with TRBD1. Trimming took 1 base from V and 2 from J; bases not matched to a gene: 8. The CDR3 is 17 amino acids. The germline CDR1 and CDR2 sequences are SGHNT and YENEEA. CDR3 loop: CASSLAGRDRGTYEQYF. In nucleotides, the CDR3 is TGTGCCAGCAGCTTAGCAGGCCGGGACAGGGGAACCTACGAGCAGTACTTC.

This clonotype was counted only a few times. CDR3 coding DNA: TGTGCCAGCACCCAGGGTGGGGACGATGAGCAGTTCTTC. This codes for CASTQGGDDEQFF. The chain has TRBV12-3 or TRBV12-4 and TRBJ2-1; perhaps D is TRBD1 or TRBD2 (5 bases each). The length of the CDR3 is 13 residues. Trimming took off 7 bases at V and 8 bases at J, with 15 bases between the two ends.